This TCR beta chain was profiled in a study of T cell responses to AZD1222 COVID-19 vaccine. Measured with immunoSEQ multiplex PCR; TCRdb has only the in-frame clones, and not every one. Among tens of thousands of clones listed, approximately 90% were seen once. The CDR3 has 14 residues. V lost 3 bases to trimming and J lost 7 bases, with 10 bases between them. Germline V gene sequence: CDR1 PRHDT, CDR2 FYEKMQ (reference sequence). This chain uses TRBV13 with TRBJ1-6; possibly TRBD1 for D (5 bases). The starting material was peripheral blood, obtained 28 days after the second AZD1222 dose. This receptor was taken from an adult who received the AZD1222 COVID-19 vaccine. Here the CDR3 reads CASSLRGRNSPLHF. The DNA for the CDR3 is TGTGCCAGCAGCTTGAGGGGCCGCAATTCACCCCTCCACTTT. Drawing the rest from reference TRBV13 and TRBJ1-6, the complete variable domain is AAGVIQSPRHLIKEKRETATLKCYPIPRHDTVYWYQQGPGQDPQFLISFYEKMQSDKGSIPDRFSAQQFSDYHSELNMSSLELGDSALYFCASSLRGRNSPLHFGNGTRLTVT.